A few counts support the clone carrying this T cell receptor (beta chain). Study processing details: Reference gene primer amplification gave estimated nucleated cell counts. The repertoire was sequenced with immunoSEQ multiplex PCR; TCRdb's copy has only in-frame clones and lacks some. Clone size and V and J calls were adopted from that table, with D and trimming inferred from the DNA. The sample has around 97,000 clones; around 90% are singletons. This record comes from a study of blood T cell repertoires in COVID-19. Looking at the study overall: Spain, Italy and the United States supplied samples that represented acute and convalescent COVID-19. The analysed material was cDNA or gDNA that came from T cells, B-cell-depleted T cells, or PBMCs.

The V gene end was trimmed by 2 bases and the J gene end by 2 bases; junction bases not matched to a gene: 3. This CDR3 is 16 amino acids long. Germline CDR1 and CDR2: SGHDT and YYEEEE. The V gene is TRBV5-6, the J gene TRBJ2-3, with 12 bases matching TRBD2. The material sequenced was peripheral blood. The receptor's source is a man aged 50-59 years in a cohort sampled during active COVID-19. DNA of the CDR3: TGTGCCAGCAGCTTTACTAGCGGGGGGACCACAGATACGCAGTATTTT. Its protein is CASSFTSGGTTDTQYF.